This T cell receptor (beta chain) comes out of a study of blood T cell repertoires in COVID-19 (dated by TCRdb to between 2020 and 2021). As for the study more broadly: Samples from collaborators originated in the United States, Italy and Spain and spanned both the acute and convalescent phases of COVID-19. The dataset comprised deeply sampled blood TCRbeta repertoires from subjects exposed to, actively infected with, or recovered from COVID-19. Where HLA class I and class II types were available, the types were taken from metadata supplied by the sample provider, not from assay-based typing. The material from the prospective study consisted of cDNA or gDNA derived from T cells, B-cell-depleted T cells, or PBMCs. Samples were obtained from the ongoing ImmuneRACE study (first 160 participants) and from about 1,300 subjects provided by 6 global collaborators. The repertoires were released in a freely available public database meant as a resource for research on the immune response to SARS-CoV-2. Sample metadata almost always included a de-identified subject ID, COVID-19 status, age in years and sex.

At the junction V is shortened by 7 bases and J by 7 bases; bases outside the gene matches: 9. The CDR1 and CDR2 encoded by the germline V gene are MNHEY and SVGEGT. The CDR3, from cysteine to phenylalanine, totals 14 residues. Solely the CDR3 DNA is kept, with 42 bases framed from the first base. At one collaborating source in Seattle, patients were enrolled during active infection and were followed longitudinally through the course of disease. Collaborating institutions collected whole blood in K2EDTA tubes following their own protocols. Collaborator samples were shipped for TCRbeta analysis as frozen whole blood, isolated PBMCs, or DNA extracted from either sample type. TCRbeta CDR3 regions were amplified from genomic DNA using the immunoSEQ Assay, a bias-controlled multiplex PCR. In the paper's pipeline: Nucleated cell counts per sample were estimated from amplification of reference gene primers within the assay. To quantify the absolute abundance of each unique TCRbeta CDR3 rearrangement, sequence reads were collapsed and filtered. For each sample, productive Simpson clonality was calculated as the square root of Simpson's diversity index across productive rearrangements. Here the immuneACCESS table is served through TCRdb, limited to in-frame sequences with V and J called. Missing clones are a known gap in these copies; in checked studies unresolved V genes cover under half, and the rest lacks a known reason. Clone size and the V and J calls come from that table; the DNA yielded D and trimming. This sample comprises about 120,000 clones, approximately 85% of them detected only once. Jointly, the top ten make up 15% to 20% of the sample.

A remark on this clone: No cognate antigen has been identified for it. There are no base qualities to consult, and no much larger clone falls within one base.

What the research found in general, with its limitations: The amount of clinical and demographic metadata varied by source and participant and was provided uncurated.

The sequence is built from TRBV6-2 or TRBV6-3 and TRBJ1-2; 10 bases in the middle match TRBD1. The sequence was collected from a man younger than 45 with COVID-19, enrolled during active disease. Sample: peripheral blood. The CDR3: CASTPRDRGGGYTF. Read as DNA, the sequence is TGTGCCAGCACCCCGAGGGACAGGGGTGGTGGCTACACCTTC.